Listed below are T cell receptor beta chains from one sample, sequenced in a study of neurological immune-mediated disorders. TCRdb processed the 5' RACE reads anew with MiXCR; each CDR3 protein has one entry. Of tens of thousands of distinct CDR3 sequences in the sample, over 4% are singletons; the top ten hold roughly 6%. Source material: PBMCs. The receptor set was obtained from a human donor with multiple sclerosis. The donor label of this sample is uncertain. Both conserved end residues are part of each CDR3. The D gene is left open where the match is weak. Expanded clones are given a class, and other clones once, few, many or no size at all.

J,D,V,size,length,DNA,CDR3
TRBJ1-5,-,TRBV7-8,many,14,TGTGCCAGCAGCCACAGACAGCCCAATCAGCCCCAGCATTTT,CASSHRQPNQPQHF
TRBJ2-2,-,TRBV5-1,many,14,TGCGCCAGCAGCTTTGGTGGTGCCACCGGGGAGCTGTTTTTT,CASSFGGATGELFF
TRBJ1-6,TRBD1,TRBV9,many,18,TGTGCCAGCAGCGTAGCGGACAGGGAAACTACCTATAATTCACCCCTCCACTTT,CASSVADRETTYNSPLHF
TRBJ2-1,TRBD2,TRBV5-6,many,15,TGTGCCAGCAGCTTGGTCGGGGGGGCCGCCAATGAGCAGTTCTTC,CASSLVGGAANEQFF
TRBJ2-7,TRBD2,TRBV7-8,many,16,TGTGCCAGCAGCTCGCCGATAGCGGGGGGCAGGTACGAGCAGTACTTC,CASSSPIAGGRYEQYF
TRBJ2-7,-,TRBV4-1,many,14,TGCGCCAGCAGCCTTCGGACTACCACCTACGAGCAGTACTTC,CASSLRTTTYEQYF
TRBJ1-1,-,TRBV20-1,-,10,TGCAGTGCTAAGGGATTTGAAGCTTTCTTT,CSAKGFEAFF
TRBJ2-3,TRBD1,TRBV24-1,many,18,TGTGCCACCAGTGATTTGGGCACAGGGGGGCTTAGCACAGATACGCAGTATTTT,CATSDLGTGGLSTDTQYF
TRBJ1-2,-,TRBV7-8,many,15,TGTGCCAGCAGCTTGCTACATCTCGCTAACTATGGCTACACCTTC,CASSLLHLANYGYTF
TRBJ2-1,-,TRBV10-3,many,10,TGTGCCATCAGGGACAATGAGCAGTTCTTC,CAIRDNEQFF
TRBJ1-6,-,TRBV20-1,many,15,TGCAGTGCTAGAGTTGGAGGGGAGCTGAATTCACCCCTCCACTTT,CSARVGGELNSPLHF
TRBJ2-6,-,TRBV6-2/TRBV6-3,many,16,TGTGCCAGCAGCGGCGGACTGGGGCGAGGGGCCAACGTCCTGACTTTC,CASSGGLGRGANVLTF
TRBJ1-5,-,TRBV12-3/TRBV12-4,many,17,TGTGCCAGCAGTTTAGGGCGGACCTGGGGTCCGAATCAGCCCCAGCATTTT,CASSLGRTWGPNQPQHF
TRBJ1-5,-,TRBV15,many,19,TGTGCCACCAGCACCCCTGGGGGGGCCGGGACCTTACGGGGGCAGCCCCAGCATTTT,CATSTPGGAGTLRGQPQHF
TRBJ1-2,TRBD1,TRBV5-1,many,18,TGCGCCAGCAGTTTTCTACCGGGACAGGGGGTAGGGATCGATGGCTACACCTTC,CASSFLPGQGVGIDGYTF
TRBJ1-1,-,TRBV5-1,many,14,TGCGCCAGCAGCTTGGCCCTTTTCGGCAGTGAAGCTTTCTTT,CASSLALFGSEAFF
TRBJ2-7,TRBD2,TRBV7-2,-,13,TGTGCCAGCAGCTCCGCGGGGGACTTCGAGCAGTACTTC,CASSSAGDFEQYF
TRBJ1-5,-,TRBV27,many,13,TGTGCCAGCAGTTTCGAGAGCAATCAGCCCCAGCATTTT,CASSFESNQPQHF
TRBJ1-5,TRBD1,TRBV24-1,many,15,TGTGCCACCAGTGTGGCAGGGGGCGCATCTCAGCCCCAGCATTTT,CATSVAGGASQPQHF
TRBJ2-1,-,TRBV5-1,many,14,TGCGCCAGCAGTCATGGAGGGGCCTACAATGAGCAGTTCTTC,CASSHGGAYNEQFF
TRBJ2-6,-,TRBV29-1,medium-sized,17,TGCAGCGTCCACAAGCTAGGGGAGGAGTCTGGGGCCAACGTCCTGACTTTC,CSVHKLGEESGANVLTF
TRBJ1-5,TRBD1,TRBV20-1,many,15,TGCAGTGCTATTCAGGGGGGCGACCTCAATCAGCCCCAGCATTTT,CSAIQGGDLNQPQHF
TRBJ1-5,-,TRBV4-1,many,13,TGCGCCAGCAGCCAAGAGGGCGGCCGGCCCCAGCATTTT,CASSQEGGRPQHF
TRBJ1-1,-,TRBV7-2,many,14,TGTGCCAGCAGCTTAGGACGGCAGAACACTGAAGCTTTCTTT,CASSLGRQNTEAFF
TRBJ2-7,-,TRBV16,many,15,TGTGCCAGCAGCCAATTTGTGGCAAATACCTACGAGCAGTACTTC,CASSQFVANTYEQYF
TRBJ2-7,-,TRBV6-5,many,11,TGTGCCAGCAGCTCCCCTTACGAGCAGTACTTC,CASSSPYEQYF
TRBJ1-1,TRBD1,TRBV24-1,many,13,TGTGCCACCAGTGGAACAGGGGGGTCTGAAGCTTTCTTT,CATSGTGGSEAFF
TRBJ2-7,-,TRBV5-1,many,12,TGCGCCAGCAGCTTCGGGGGCGACGAGCAGTACTTC,CASSFGGDEQYF
TRBJ2-6,-,TRBV5-1,many,17,TGCGCCAGCAGTTGGGGGGACGTAAGCTCTGGGGCCAACGTCCTGACTTTC,CASSWGDVSSGANVLTF
TRBJ2-7,TRBD2,TRBV7-2,many,15,TGTGCCAGCAGCTTAGCGGGACTAGCGGCCTACGAGCAGTACTTC,CASSLAGLAAYEQYF
TRBJ2-3,TRBD2,TRBV12-3/TRBV12-4,few,18,TGTGCCAGCAGTCCCCCGGGGACTAGCGGGGGGATCACAGATACGCAGTATTTT,CASSPPGTSGGITDTQYF
TRBJ2-1,-,TRBV12-3/TRBV12-4,many,15,TGTGCCAGCCACCGCGGGGTCGGCGCCTACAATGAGCAGTTCTTC,CASHRGVGAYNEQFF
TRBJ2-3,-,TRBV10-3,many,13,TGTGCCATCAGTGTAGGAAGCACAGATACGCAGTATTTT,CAISVGSTDTQYF
TRBJ1-2,-,TRBV25-1,many,15,TGTGCCAGCAGTGAATCTCAGACCCCTAACTATGGCTACACCTTC,CASSESQTPNYGYTF
TRBJ1-2,-,TRBV4-1,many,16,TGCGCCAGCAGCCAAGGCCAATTCCAAGGGTCCTCTGGCTACACCTTC,CASSQGQFQGSSGYTF
TRBJ1-2,-,TRBV5-8,many,12,TGTGCCAGCAGCTTAATAGAAGATGGCTACACCTTC,CASSLIEDGYTF
TRBJ1-5,-,TRBV18,many,15,TGTGCCAGCTCACCACCGTCGGGGAGAGACCAGCCCCAGCATTTT,CASSPPSGRDQPQHF
TRBJ1-3,-,TRBV7-9,many,12,TGTGCCAGTCGGTCCGGCGGAAACACCATATATTTT,CASRSGGNTIYF
TRBJ1-1,TRBD1,TRBV5-1,many,15,TGCGCCAGCAGCGTCACCGGGACAGGGAACACTGAAGCTTTCTTT,CASSVTGTGNTEAFF
TRBJ1-2,-,TRBV12-3/TRBV12-4,many,13,TGTGCCAGCAGTTTCCCAGGGATCTATGGCTACACCTTC,CASSFPGIYGYTF
TRBJ2-7,TRBD2,TRBV5-1,many,16,TGCGCCAGCAGCGGGGGGGGACCGCTGAGCTCCTACGAGCAGTACTTC,CASSGGGPLSSYEQYF
TRBJ2-5,TRBD2,TRBV5-1,many,16,TGCGCCAGCAGCTTGGTATTAGCGGGGAGCCAAGAGACCCAGTACTTC,CASSLVLAGSQETQYF
TRBJ2-2,TRBD1,TRBV27,-,15,TGTGCCAGTAGCAACAGGGGCTCGAACACCGGGGAGCTGTTTTTT,CASSNRGSNTGELFF
TRBJ2-3,-,TRBV20-1,many,14,TGCAGTGCGACCGGGCCCAGAGTGACAGATACGCAGTATTTT,CSATGPRVTDTQYF
TRBJ2-7,-,TRBV7-9,many,14,TGTGCCAGCAGTGACCTCCGACAGTCCTACGAGCAGTACTTC,CASSDLRQSYEQYF
TRBJ2-7,TRBD2,TRBV5-1,many,15,TGCGCCAGCAGCATGCGGGGGGGCCTTGATTACGAGCAGTACTTC,CASSMRGGLDYEQYF
TRBJ1-1,-,TRBV5-1,many,14,TGCGCCAGCAGCTCTCCGGGGCTGAACACTGAAGCTTTCTTT,CASSSPGLNTEAFF
TRBJ2-7,TRBD1,TRBV6-6,many,11,TGTGCCAGCGAAACGGGACAGGGCCTCGCCTTC,CASETGQGLAF